Listed below are T cell receptor beta chains from one sample, sequenced in a study of cytomegalovirus exposure and HLA in healthy donors. Libraries were prepared by immunoSEQ multiplex PCR; TCRdb keeps only in-frame clonotypes and omits some of them. The table has 220,000 or so clones, 70% to 85% seen once. The specimen was PBMCs. The receptors derive from a male donor in good health and CMV-seronegative. Each CDR3 is given with its conserved first and last residue. The order of the fields is D gene, J gene, V gene, clone size, CDR3 DNA, CDR3 protein. The D gene is left open where the match is weak. Size values are once, few and many counts, or a class for expanded clones, and some rows have none.

TRBD2	TRBJ2-2	TRBV18	.	TGTGCCAGCTCACCAATGACTAGCGGGAGTATGGGCACCGGGGAGCTGTTTTTT	CASSPMTSGSMGTGELFF
.	TRBJ2-5	TRBV6-6	.	TGTGCCAGCAGAAGGGACTCCGCAGGGACCCAGTACTTC	CASRRDSAGTQYF
.	TRBJ2-6	TRBV27	.	TGTGCCAGCAGTTATCGGGTTGACGGTTTCTCTGGGGCCAACGTCCTGACTTTC	CASSYRVDGFSGANVLTF
TRBD2	TRBJ2-3	TRBV29-1	.	TGCAGCGTTGCTCTCGGGACTAGCGGGAGAGATACGCAGTATTTT	CSVALGTSGRDTQYF
.	TRBJ2-7	TRBV7-2	few	TGTGCCAGCAGCCAGTACAGGGCGCTCGACGAGCAGTACTTC	CASSQYRALDEQYF
TRBD2	TRBJ2-3	TRBV27	once	TGTGCCAGCAGTTTGATCGCTAGCGGGATAGGTGATACGCAGTATTTT	CASSLIASGIGDTQYF
.	TRBJ2-7	TRBV5-1	.	TGCGCCAGCAGCGGGGCCTCCCAGGCGGGATCCCACTCCTACGAGCAGTACTTC	CASSGASQAGSHSYEQYF
.	TRBJ1-2	TRBV10-3	.	TGTGCCATAACGGACAGCCCTAACTATGGCTACACCTTC	CAITDSPNYGYTF
.	TRBJ1-5	TRBV6-5	.	TGTGCCATCGGACACGATCAGCCCCAGCATTTT	CAIGHDQPQHF
TRBD2	TRBJ2-5	TRBV6-5	.	TGTGCCAGCAGCCTAGGCGGGGGGATACAAGAGACCCAGTACTTC	CASSLGGGIQETQYF
TRBD1	TRBJ1-2	TRBV25-1	once	TGTGCCAGCAGTGACACCGGAGGCAGGGGGCGCACTTCGGGCTACACCTTC	CASSDTGGRGRTSGYTF
TRBD2	TRBJ2-5	TRBV14	.	TGTGCCAGCAGCCGAGGCGGGAGTTTAGAGACCCAGTACTTC	CASSRGGSLETQYF
.	TRBJ1-5	TRBV2	few	TGTGCCAGCAGCCTCGGCAGGGGTGCTCAGCCCCAGCATTTT	CASSLGRGAQPQHF
.	TRBJ1-5	TRBV4-1	few	TGCGCCAGCAGCCAGGATTATAGGGGAGGTAGTGGTAGCAATCAGCCCCAGCATTTT	CASSQDYRGGSGSNQPQHF
TRBD1	TRBJ2-7	TRBV15	.	TGTGCCACCAGCAGTCTCCTGGGGCAGGGGGCTTCCTACGAGCAGTACTTC	CATSSLLGQGASYEQYF
TRBD2	TRBJ2-2	TRBV18	.	TGTGCCAGCTCACAAACCGGAACGGGAGGAGACACCGGGGAGCTGTTTTTT	CASSQTGTGGDTGELFF
TRBD2	TRBJ2-1	TRBV28	.	TGTGCCAGCAGTTTATCAGCGGGAGAGCAGTTCTTC	CASSLSAGEQFF
.	TRBJ1-5	TRBV2	.	TGTGCCAGCACGGAGCAGGGGCACGGGTTAAGCAATCAGCCCCAGCATTTT	CASTEQGHGLSNQPQHF
TRBD2	TRBJ2-1	TRBV5-1	.	TGCGCCAGCAGCCCCGGGACTAGCGGGAGGAAGTGGAATGAGCAGTTCTTC	CASSPGTSGRKWNEQFF
.	TRBJ1-5	TRBV2	.	TGTGCCAGCAGTGCCCTCGGGACCCCCGGGGGTCAGCCCCAGCATTTT	CASSALGTPGGQPQHF
.	TRBJ2-3	TRBV13	.	TGTGCCAGCAGCTTAGGGGAGGGCCACACAGATACGCAGTATTTT	CASSLGEGHTDTQYF
TRBD2	TRBJ2-7	TRBV5-1	.	TGCGCCAGCAGCTTGGGAGGGCGGGAGGGCCAAGAACAGTACTTC	CASSLGGREGQEQYF
.	TRBJ2-3	TRBV5-1	.	TGCGCCAGCAGCTTCCGGAGCGGGGATACGCAGTATTTT	CASSFRSGDTQYF